Listed below are T cell receptor beta chains from one sample, sequenced in a study of cytomegalovirus exposure and HLA in healthy donors. The data were produced by immunoSEQ multiplex PCR, yet TCRdb's version contains in-frame clones alone and is incomplete. The sample is made up of some 70,000 clones, and the top ten hold around 7.5% of it. The sample taken for sequencing was PBMCs. The origin of the receptors is a female donor in good health and CMV-seropositive. Each CDR3 is given with its conserved first and last residue. The D gene is left open where the match is weak.

D: TRBD1
V: TRBV19
J: TRBJ2-3
CDR3: CASRGTGDSTDTQYF
DNA: TGTGCCAGTAGGGGGACAGGGGATAGCACAGATACGCAGTATTTT

D: TRBD1
V: TRBV6-5
J: TRBJ2-7
CDR3: CASSYSDRGHEQYF
DNA: TGTGCCAGCAGTTACAGTGACAGGGGACACGAGCAGTACTTC

D: .
V: TRBV7-6
J: TRBJ2-2
CDR3: CASSPGGRNTGELFF
DNA: TGTGCCAGCAGCCCTGGCGGCCGGAACACCGGGGAGCTGTTTTTT

D: TRBD1
V: TRBV4-1
J: TRBJ1-2
CDR3: CASSQGGRGPYYGYTF
DNA: TGCGCCAGCAGCCAAGGGGGCAGGGGGCCTTACTATGGCTACACCTTC

D: TRBD2
V: TRBV4-2
J: TRBJ2-5
CDR3: CASSQESGGEETQYF
DNA: TGTGCCAGCAGCCAAGAGAGCGGGGGGGAAGAGACCCAGTACTTC

D: .
V: TRBV5-1
J: TRBJ1-1
CDR3: CASTSSGGGTEAFF
DNA: TGCGCCAGCACCTCATCCGGGGGTGGCACTGAAGCTTTCTTT

D: .
V: TRBV6-1
J: TRBJ1-2
CDR3: CASSTGPTNYGYTF
DNA: TGTGCCAGCTCAACGGGTCCGACTAACTATGGCTACACCTTC

D: .
V: TRBV14
J: TRBJ2-1
CDR3: CASSSPGFGANYNEQFF
DNA: TGTGCCAGCAGCTCTCCAGGGTTTGGGGCGAACTACAATGAGCAGTTCTTC

D: .
V: TRBV11-2
J: TRBJ2-1
CDR3: CASSPGPSILYEQFF
DNA: TGTGCCAGCAGCCCAGGGCCCTCGATCTTGTATGAGCAGTTCTTC

D: TRBD1
V: TRBV18
J: TRBJ2-7
CDR3: CASSPAAGTGYFYEQYF
DNA: TGTGCCAGCTCACCGGCAGCCGGGACAGGGTATTTCTACGAGCAGTACTTC

D: .
V: TRBV6-6
J: TRBJ1-1
CDR3: CASSYGRGDTEAFF
DNA: TGTGCCAGCAGTTACGGGAGGGGCGACACTGAAGCTTTCTTT

D: TRBD2
V: TRBV5-1
J: TRBJ2-2
CDR3: CASSLDGRELAGELFF
DNA: TGCGCCAGCAGCTTGGACGGGCGGGAGTTGGCCGGGGAGCTGTTTTTT

D: TRBD1
V: TRBV30
J: TRBJ1-1
CDR3: CAWSVGTVNTEAFF
DNA: TGTGCCTGGAGTGTGGGGACAGTGAACACTGAAGCTTTCTTT

D: TRBD2
V: TRBV29-1
J: TRBJ2-1
CDR3: CSARAGLAGNEQFF
DNA: TGCAGCGCTCGTGCGGGACTAGCGGGAAATGAGCAGTTCTTC

D: TRBD2
V: TRBV28
J: TRBJ2-2
CDR3: CASSLMHRLAGEGNTGELFF
DNA: TGTGCCAGCAGTTTGATGCATCGACTAGCGGGAGAGGGAAACACCGGGGAGCTGTTTTTT

D: TRBD1
V: TRBV30
J: TRBJ2-3
CDR3: CAWRGRGRNTDTQYF
DNA: TGTGCCTGGAGAGGCAGGGGGCGTAACACAGATACGCAGTATTTT

D: TRBD1
V: TRBV7-6
J: TRBJ2-5
CDR3: CASSRKTGGTQETQYF
DNA: TGTGCCAGCAGCCGCAAGACAGGGGGGACCCAAGAGACCCAGTACTTC

D: .
V: TRBV5-4
J: TRBJ1-2
CDR3: CASSRTAVDGYTF
DNA: TGTGCCAGCAGCAGAACAGCCGTCGATGGCTACACCTTC

D: .
V: TRBV9
J: TRBJ1-3
CDR3: CASSGQGLGNTIYF
DNA: TGTGCCAGCAGCGGGCAGGGTTTGGGAAACACCATATATTTT

D: .
V: TRBV7-9
J: TRBJ2-3
CDR3: CASSLVGTDTQYF
DNA: TGTGCCAGCAGCTTGGTAGGCACAGATACGCAGTATTTT

D: TRBD1
V: TRBV7-9
J: TRBJ2-1
CDR3: CASSPTDRADNEQFF
DNA: TGTGCCAGCAGCCCGACGGACAGGGCGGACAATGAGCAGTTCTTC

D: TRBD2
V: TRBV27
J: TRBJ2-1
CDR3: CASSLWTSGNSYNEQFF
DNA: TGTGCCAGCAGTTTATGGACTAGCGGGAACTCCTACAATGAGCAGTTCTTC

D: TRBD1
V: TRBV4-3
J: TRBJ1-4
CDR3: CASSQGGQVVPKRLFF
DNA: TGCGCCAGCAGCCAAGGCGGACAGGTGGTACCGAAAAGGCTGTTTTTT

D: TRBD1
V: TRBV7-2
J: TRBJ1-4
CDR3: CASSPDRGAEKLFF
DNA: TGTGCCAGCAGCCCGGACAGGGGGGCGGAAAAACTGTTTTTT

D: TRBD1
V: TRBV12-5
J: TRBJ1-6
CDR3: CASGPTGPNSPLHF
DNA: TGTGCTAGTGGTCCGACAGGGCCGAATTCACCCCTCCACTTT

D: .
V: TRBV4-3
J: TRBJ2-3
CDR3: CASSQVERGTDTQYF
DNA: TGCGCCAGCAGCCAAGTGGAGCGGGGCACAGATACGCAGTATTTT

D: TRBD1
V: TRBV2
J: TRBJ1-2
CDR3: CASSATGEVGYTF
DNA: TGTGCCAGCAGCGCTACAGGGGAAGTTGGCTACACCTTC

D: TRBD1
V: TRBV7-2
J: TRBJ2-5
CDR3: CASSLAGQGLGGRETQYF
DNA: TGTGCCAGCAGCTTAGCGGGACAGGGGCTTGGGGGGAGAGAGACCCAGTACTTC

D: .
V: TRBV19
J: TRBJ1-6
CDR3: CASSPSLADRNSPLHF
DNA: TGTGCCAGTAGCCCGTCTCTCGCGGACAGAAATTCACCCCTCCACTTT

D: .
V: TRBV1
J: TRBJ2-4
CDR3: CTSSRQAENIQYF
DNA: TGCACCAGCAGCCGCCAGGCAGAAAACATTCAGTACTTC

D: .
V: TRBV7-7
J: TRBJ2-1
CDR3: CASSPGGWSYNEQFF
DNA: TGTGCTAGCAGCCCGGGGGGCTGGTCCTACAATGAGCAGTTCTTC

D: TRBD2
V: TRBV7-3
J: TRBJ2-1
CDR3: CASSLLGLAGGQNSYNEQFF
DNA: TGTGCCAGCAGCCTATTAGGACTAGCGGGAGGGCAAAACTCCTACAATGAGCAGTTCTTC

D: .
V: TRBV30
J: TRBJ1-1
CDR3: CAWSDRGNTEAFF
DNA: TGTGCCTGGAGTGATAGGGGGAACACTGAAGCTTTCTTT

D: TRBD2
V: TRBV4-3
J: TRBJ2-7
CDR3: CASSQELAGAPYEQYF
DNA: TGCGCCAGCAGCCAAGAACTAGCGGGGGCTCCATACGAGCAGTACTTC

D: TRBD1
V: TRBV6-1
J: TRBJ1-5
CDR3: CASSSWTGVSQPQHF
DNA: TGTGCCAGCAGTTCCTGGACAGGGGTGAGTCAGCCCCAGCATTTT

D: TRBD1
V: TRBV7-9
J: TRBJ1-4
CDR3: CASSPSARQGAGDNEKLFF
DNA: TGTGCCAGCAGCCCGAGCGCCAGACAGGGGGCAGGAGATAATGAAAAACTGTTTTTT

D: TRBD2
V: TRBV5-5
J: TRBJ2-7
CDR3: CASSLGQGGGEQYF
DNA: TGTGCCAGCAGCCTCGGCCAGGGCGGGGGAGAGCAGTACTTC

D: .
V: TRBV6-1
J: TRBJ1-5
CDR3: CASSELGNRNQPQHF
DNA: TGTGCCAGCAGTGAACTCGGGAATCGCAATCAGCCCCAGCATTTT

D: TRBD1
V: TRBV15
J: TRBJ2-2
CDR3: CATSRVPGGAAGELFF
DNA: TGTGCCACCAGCAGAGTTCCAGGGGGCGCGGCCGGGGAGCTGTTTTTT

D: TRBD2
V: TRBV7-2
J: TRBJ2-5
CDR3: CASSTRGYQETQYF
DNA: TGTGCCAGCAGCACGCGGGGGTACCAAGAGACCCAGTACTTC

D: .
V: TRBV30
J: TRBJ1-1
CDR3: CAWSPRRAGAMNTEAFF
DNA: TGTGCCTGGAGTCCCAGAAGGGCAGGGGCAATGAACACTGAAGCTTTCTTT